This is a list of T cell receptor beta chains from one sample in a study of T cells in localized non-small cell lung cancer. TCRdb keeps only in-frame clones here, not all; method: immunoSEQ multiplex PCR. Counted here are roughly 3,000 clones, around 30% occurring once; the ten biggest clones make up about a sixth. Sequenced here: normal lung tissue next to the tumor, sampled before any cancer treatment. The receptors were gathered from a woman aged 35-75 years with stage II squamous cell lung carcinoma. The CDR3 runs from the conserved cysteine through the conserved F or W. The D gene is left open where the match is weak. Where a row states a size, it is once, few, many or the class of an expanded clone; other rows omit it.

V	size	J	D	CDR3	DNA
TRBV9	few	TRBJ1-2	NA	CASSEAGSGRGISYGYTF	TGTGCCAGCAGTGAAGCTGGAAGTGGTAGGGGGATTTCCTATGGCTACACCTTC
TRBV28	NA	TRBJ1-1	NA	CASSPGGYGAAFF	TGTGCCAGCAGCCCAGGAGGGTATGGCGCAGCTTTCTTT
TRBV28	few	TRBJ2-7	TRBD2	CASTSSAGGLGEQYF	TGTGCCAGCACAAGTTCGGCGGGAGGCCTGGGCGAGCAGTACTTC
TRBV6-8	medium-sized	TRBJ2-7	NA	CASPTGGYEQYF	TGTGCCAGTCCGACAGGCGGCTACGAGCAGTACTTC
TRBV30	NA	TRBJ1-2	NA	CAWSRGEKGGYTF	TGTGCCTGGAGCAGAGGGGAAAAGGGTGGCTACACCTTC
TRBV11-3	few	TRBJ2-7	NA	CASSLGLGTLTYEQYF	TGTGCCAGCAGCTTGGGTCTCGGAACCTTAACCTACGAGCAGTACTTC
TRBV29-1	NA	TRBJ1-4	NA	CSVGKTLRGEKLFF	TGCAGCGTTGGGAAGACCCTACGTGGGGAAAAACTGTTTTTT
TRBV6-8	medium-sized	TRBJ1-1	TRBD1	CASSTWDRLNTEAFF	TGTGCCAGCAGTACCTGGGACAGATTGAACACTGAAGCTTTCTTT
TRBV28	few	TRBJ1-2	TRBD1	CASSARQGVGYGYTF	TGTGCCAGCAGTGCGCGACAGGGAGTCGGCTATGGCTACACCTTC
TRBV19	NA	TRBJ1-2	TRBD1	CASKQPGQGADGYTF	TGTGCCAGTAAACAGCCGGGACAGGGGGCGGATGGCTACACCTTC
TRBV5-1	few	TRBJ2-7	NA	CASSGLGGKSGEQYF	TGCGCCAGCAGCGGGCTCGGCGGGAAGTCGGGGGAGCAGTACTTC
TRBV28	NA	TRBJ2-3	NA	CASSFLAGTDTQYF	TGTGCCAGCAGTTTTTTAGCTGGCACAGATACGCAGTATTTT
TRBV28	NA	TRBJ2-3	TRBD2	CASSFLLAKSTDTQYF	TGTGCCAGCAGTTTCTTACTAGCGAAGAGCACAGATACGCAGTATTTT
TRBV11-3	NA	TRBJ2-7	NA	CASSLSARINYEQYF	TGTGCCAGCAGCTTATCAGCAAGGATAAACTACGAGCAGTACTTC
TRBV30	NA	TRBJ2-1	NA	CAWSARLVYNEQFF	TGTGCCTGGAGTGCTAGACTGGTTTACAATGAGCAGTTCTTC
TRBV29-1	NA	TRBJ2-1	NA	CSVDPGARNEQFF	TGCAGCGTTGACCCGGGAGCGAGGAATGAGCAGTTCTTC
TRBV30	NA	TRBJ1-2	NA	CAAASFQNYGYTF	TGTGCCGCCGCATCCTTCCAAAACTATGGCTACACCTTC
TRBV11-3	NA	TRBJ2-2	TRBD1	CASRVPGQGHTGELFF	TGTGCCAGCAGAGTCCCGGGACAGGGCCACACCGGGGAGCTGTTTTTT
TRBV5-1	once	TRBJ1-3	NA	CASSFTGQREGNTIYF	TGCGCCAGCAGCTTCACAGGCCAACGCGAGGGAAACACCATATATTTT
TRBV28	NA	TRBJ2-1	NA	CASTQGGASYNEQFF	TGTGCCAGCACCCAAGGGGGGGCCTCCTACAATGAGCAGTTCTTC
TRBV14	NA	TRBJ1-2	NA	CASSLDRIDGYTF	TGTGCCAGCAGCCTTGACAGGATCGATGGCTACACCTTC
TRBV9	few	TRBJ2-7	TRBD2	CASSVVRTSGPIGEQYF	TGTGCCAGCAGCGTAGTTCGGACTAGCGGGCCCATCGGAGAGCAGTACTTC
TRBV28	NA	TRBJ1-1	NA	CASSLAGAYTEAFF	TGTGCCAGCAGTTTAGCGGGGGCTTACACTGAAGCTTTCTTT
TRBV12-5	few	TRBJ2-3	TRBD1	CASLTTGGPDTQYF	TGTGCCAGCCTTACGACAGGGGGCCCAGATACGCAGTATTTT
TRBV19	few	TRBJ2-5	NA	CASSIGSSQETQYF	TGTGCCAGTAGTATAGGAAGCAGCCAAGAGACCCAGTACTTC
TRBV30	few	TRBJ1-5	NA	CAWSTGGNQPQHF	TGTGCCTGGAGTACCGGGGGCAATCAGCCCCAGCATTTT
TRBV6-8	medium-sized	TRBJ1-1	NA	CASSYSPWGSKAFF	TGTGCCAGCAGTTACTCCCCGTGGGGGTCCAAGGCTTTCTTT
TRBV6-8	few	TRBJ2-1	NA	CASSDTGGREQFF	TGTGCCAGCAGTGACACCGGAGGGCGGGAGCAGTTCTTC
TRBV9	few	TRBJ1-4	NA	CASSVGAATNEKLFF	TGTGCCAGCAGCGTAGGGGCTGCAACTAATGAAAAACTGTTTTTT
TRBV28	few	TRBJ1-2	NA	CASSLVGVTTIKGTNYGYTF	TGTGCCAGCAGTTTGGTGGGGGTCACCACGATCAAAGGAACTAACTATGGCTACACCTTC
TRBV28	NA	TRBJ1-2	NA	CASSSGLLGYTF	TGTGCCAGCAGTTCAGGACTACTGGGCTACACCTTC
TRBV28	once	TRBJ1-2	TRBD1	CASSEDRGLGNGYTF	TGTGCCAGCAGCGAGGACAGGGGGCTAGGGAATGGCTACACCTTC
TRBV6-1	NA	TRBJ1-5	NA	CASSEVGAVSNQPQHF	TGTGCCAGCAGTGAAGTAGGTGCAGTTAGCAATCAGCCCCAGCATTTT
TRBV6-8	NA	TRBJ2-1	NA	CASTRDLLYNEQFF	TGTGCCAGCACCCGGGACTTACTCTACAATGAGCAGTTCTTC
TRBV7-4	medium-sized	TRBJ2-7	TRBD1	CASSPDRGPPYEQYF	TGTGCCAGCAGCCCCGACAGGGGCCCTCCATACGAGCAGTACTTC
TRBV11-3	NA	TRBJ1-1	TRBD1	CASSLRQGRGNTEAFF	TGTGCCAGCAGCCTTAGACAGGGTAGAGGGAACACTGAAGCTTTCTTT
TRBV11-3	few	TRBJ2-7	TRBD2	CASSWAAGDPNYEQYF	TGTGCCAGCAGCTGGGCAGCGGGAGACCCTAACTACGAGCAGTACTTC
TRBV2	NA	TRBJ1-2	TRBD1	CASSPGTGVYGYTF	TGTGCCAGCAGCCCCGGGACAGGGGTCTATGGCTACACCTTC
TRBV11-3	NA	TRBJ2-7	NA	CASSLDRVGLYEQYF	TGTGCCAGCAGCTTAGATCGGGTAGGGTTGTACGAGCAGTACTTC
TRBV19	NA	TRBJ2-1	TRBD2	CASSIDGLAGAGSNEQFF	TGTGCCAGTAGTATAGACGGACTAGCGGGAGCCGGTAGCAATGAGCAGTTCTTC
TRBV30	NA	TRBJ1-2	NA	CAWSVQGYGYTF	TGTGCCTGGAGTGTACAAGGGTATGGCTACACCTTC
TRBV30	NA	TRBJ2-2	NA	CAWKPGWSSNTGELFF	TGTGCCTGGAAACCCGGATGGAGTTCGAACACCGGGGAGCTGTTTTTT
TRBV9	NA	TRBJ2-1	NA	CASSGVWALNNEQFF	TGTGCCAGCAGCGGGGTATGGGCCCTCAACAATGAGCAGTTCTTC
TRBV28	NA	TRBJ1-2	TRBD1	CASTDRGYGYTF	TGTGCCAGCACAGACAGGGGGTATGGCTACACCTTC
TRBV6-8	NA	TRBJ2-7	NA	CASTTRSATEQYF	TGTGCCAGCACCACCCGGTCGGCGACGGAGCAGTACTTC
TRBV6-8	few	TRBJ2-5	NA	CASSYDPPGTQYF	TGTGCCAGCAGTTACGATCCGCCGGGGACCCAGTACTTC
TRBV19	NA	TRBJ1-4	NA	CASSIRKGANEKLFF	TGTGCCAGTAGTATCCGGAAGGGGGCTAATGAAAAACTGTTTTTT
TRBV7-2	NA	TRBJ1-1	NA	CASSLVQNTEAFF	TGTGCCAGCAGCTTAGTCCAGAACACTGAAGCTTTCTTT
TRBV10-2	NA	TRBJ1-2	NA	CASSDEQAYGYTF	TGCGCCAGCAGTGACGAACAGGCCTATGGCTACACCTTC
TRBV11-3	medium-sized	TRBJ2-1	TRBD1	CASSHGQGQHNEQFF	TGTGCCAGCAGCCATGGACAGGGGCAGCACAATGAGCAGTTCTTC
TRBV6-8	few	TRBJ2-3	TRBD2	CASSYVAGVADTQYF	TGTGCCAGCAGTTACGTGGCGGGAGTTGCAGATACGCAGTATTTT
TRBV18	once	TRBJ2-3	TRBD1	CASSPLRGTGDVRGWTDTQYF	TGTGCCAGCTCACCACTTCGCGGGACAGGGGACGTCCGGGGTTGGACAGATACGCAGTATTTT
TRBV5-1	few	TRBJ2-1	TRBD2	CASRLRSAGGHEQFF	TGCGCCAGCAGGCTAAGGTCTGCGGGGGGACACGAGCAGTTCTTC
TRBV28	few	TRBJ2-4	TRBD1	CASCPPTGGASVDIQYF	TGTGCCAGCTGTCCCCCGACAGGGGGCGCATCGGTAGACATTCAGTACTTC
TRBV11-3	NA	TRBJ2-1	TRBD2	CASSLTESAGLQHNEQFF	TGTGCCAGCAGCTTGACCGAATCAGCGGGACTGCAGCACAATGAGCAGTTCTTC
TRBV29-1	NA	TRBJ2-5	NA	CSVRPEGLTQYF	TGCAGCGTTCGCCCTGAGGGGTTGACCCAGTACTTC
TRBV30	NA	TRBJ2-1	TRBD2	CAWSVLPGLAGAGYNEQFF	TGTGCCTGGAGTGTTCTCCCGGGACTAGCGGGAGCGGGCTACAATGAGCAGTTCTTC
TRBV6-8	few	TRBJ1-1	NA	CASSSYNVENTEAFF	TGTGCCAGCAGTAGTTACAATGTGGAGAACACTGAAGCTTTCTTT
TRBV6-8	few	TRBJ1-2	NA	CASSEGANYGYTF	TGTGCCAGCAGTGAGGGGGCTAACTATGGCTACACCTTC
TRBV30	NA	TRBJ1-1	NA	CAWSVLRTVTMNTEAFF	TGTGCCTGGAGTGTACTAAGGACAGTAACGATGAACACTGAAGCTTTCTTT